The 10 T cell receptor beta chains reported below all come from one sample, sequenced in a study of blood T cell repertoires in COVID-19. Libraries were prepared by immunoSEQ multiplex PCR; TCRdb keeps only in-frame clonotypes and omits some of them. The sample has around 290,000 clones; around 90% are singletons. Sample: PBMCs or T cells enriched from blood (not recorded which). All receptors derive from a woman aged 25 to 39 who had recovered from COVID-19.

The chain has TRBV6-2 or TRBV6-3 and TRBJ1-3, with D perhaps TRBD1 (5 bases). The CDR3 contains 16 residues. Germline CDR1 and CDR2: MNHEY and SVGEGT. Trimming removed 2 bases from V and 8 bases from J, with 19 bases in between. The CDR3 region is CASSYRRGTAGHTIYF. The CDR3 coding sequence is TGTGCCAGCAGTTACCGACGGGGGACGGCCGGCCACACCATATATTTT.

The J gene is TRBJ1-6, the V gene TRBV4-3, with 7 bases identical to TRBD1. Germline trimming cut 1 base from V and 1 base from J; bases unmatched to any gene: 7. The V gene's germline CDR1 is LGHNA and CDR2 YSLEER. CDR3 size: 18 residues. CDR3 sequence (DNA): TGCGCCAGCAGCCAAGGTGTACCAGGGGGGTCCTATAATTCACCCCTCCACTTT. Amino acid sequence: CASSQGVPGGSYNSPLHF.

The rearrangement links TRBV19 to TRBJ2-7; TRBD2 is a possible D gene (6 bases). Per the germline V gene, CDR1 is LNHDA and CDR2 is SQIVND (reference sequence). The CDR3 is made up of 14 amino acids. V gave up 3 bases and J gave up 0 bases, with 9 bases separating them. The CDR3 sequence: CASSIGGNSYEQYF. The CDR3 bases are TGTGCCAGTAGTATCGGGGGAAACTCCTACGAGCAGTACTTC.

The rearrangement joins TRBV28 to TRBJ1-5, with a possible D match to TRBD1 (6 bases). The germline CDR1 and CDR2 sequences are MDHEN and SYDVKM. CDR3 length: 16 residues. V lost 4 bases, J lost 3 bases, and 16 bases lay in between. Here the CDR3 reads CASSYATGWNNQPQHF. The CDR3 DNA sequence: TGTGCCAGCAGTTATGCAACAGGGTGGAACAATCAGCCCCAGCATTTT.

DNA of the CDR3: TGTGCCAGCAGCTCCGGGACTAGCGGGAGGGAGGGTTACTTC. Residues: CASSSGTSGREGYF. V and J are TRBV7-8 and TRBJ2-7; 16 positions agree with TRBD2. J lost 13 bases, V lost 4 bases, and 7 bases had no gene match. The CDR3 runs to 14 residues. CDR1 and CDR2 from the germline V gene are SGHVS and FQNEAQ.

The rearrangement uses TRBV7-2 and TRBJ1-1; D is unresolved. Germline CDR1 is SGHTA and CDR2 is FQGNSA. Trimming cost V 10 bases and J 0 bases, with 18 bases left between them. The CDR3 extends over 15 amino acids. The CDR3 loop reads CATKKGEGMNTEAFF. The CDR3 region has the DNA TGTGCCACCAAGAAGGGAGAGGGTATGAACACTGAAGCTTTCTTT.

The chain links TRBV6-4 to TRBJ2-4; possible D gene TRBD1, 6 bases. V lost 5 bases and J 6 bases, leaving 11 bases between the germline ends. The CDR3 runs 13 residues. Germline V gene lookup returns CDR1 MRHNA and CDR2 SNTAGT. The DNA of the CDR3 is TGTGCCAGCAGTAACGAACAGGGAAACATTCAGTACTTC. It translates to CASSNEQGNIQYF.

CDR3 sequence: CASSGDPLNYQETQYF. The CDR3 DNA reads TGTGCCAGCAGCGGAGATCCCTTAAATTACCAAGAGACCCAGTACTTC. The gene calls are TRBV9 and TRBJ2-5; the D is unclear. The germline V gene has CDR1 SGDLS and CDR2 YYNGEE. The CDR3 spans 16 residues. The V end was cut by 3 bases, the J end by 0 bases, with 15 bases between.

V is TRBV19 and J is TRBJ1-5, with no clear D. The V gene's germline CDR1 is LNHDA and CDR2 SQIVND (reference sequence). Trimming removed 7 bases from V and 0 bases from J, with 7 bases in between. This CDR3 spans 13 amino acids. The CDR3 bases are TGTGCCAGTACTGAGTATAGCAATCAGCCCCAGCATTTT. The encoded protein is CASTEYSNQPQHF.

This clone was seen a few times. CDR3 region: CASSDLRGFERYEQYF. The DNA of the CDR3 is TGTGCCAGCAGCGACCTGCGGGGGTTTGAACGCTACGAGCAGTACTTC. The V and J genes are TRBV5-5 and TRBJ2-7; 7 bases fit TRBD2. Trimming removed 4 bases from V and 3 bases from J; junction bases left unmatched: 13. The CDR3 runs to 16 residues. Looked up from germline, CDR1 is SGHKS and CDR2 is YYEKEE (reference sequence).